This T cell receptor beta chain came from a study of T-cell memory formation after mild COVID-19. General observations from the study: A second wave of clones peaked on day 37, and their SARS-CoV-2 specificity went unconfirmed. Contracting clones localized mainly to CM and EM when CD4+ and mainly to EMRA when CD8+.

Germline-derived CDR1 and CDR2 are SNHLY and FYNNEI. The CDR3 spans 12 residues. The germline V and J ends were trimmed by 2 bases and 7 bases, with 8 bases remaining between them. Constant-segment primers served in 5'RACE that generated TCR alpha and TCR beta cDNA libraries bearing sample barcodes and UMIs. A single record per CDR3 protein comes from TCRdb applying MiXCR to the 5' RACE reads. The sample contains 150,000 to 200,000 distinct CDR3 sequences, about 14% of which appear only once. In regard to this clonotype: Its antigen remains unidentified.

This TCR was sampled from an adult woman who had mild COVID-19 (a few samples of this study predate the infection). Cell type and time point are not known. The V and J genes are TRBV2 and TRBJ1-1; D remains ambiguous. Sequenced sample: PBMCs or a T cell subset sorted from them (not recorded which). The CDR3 DNA follows: TGTGCCAGCAGTGAACAGGCTAATGAAGCTTTCTTT. It translates to CASSEQANEAFF. The whole variable domain, remainder taken from reference TRBV2 and TRBJ1-1, is EPEVTQTPSHQVTQMGQEVILRCVPISNHLYFYWYRQILGQKVEFLVSFYNNEISEKSEIFDDQFSVERPDGSNFTLKIRSTKLEDSAMYFCASSEQANEAFFGQGTRLTVV.